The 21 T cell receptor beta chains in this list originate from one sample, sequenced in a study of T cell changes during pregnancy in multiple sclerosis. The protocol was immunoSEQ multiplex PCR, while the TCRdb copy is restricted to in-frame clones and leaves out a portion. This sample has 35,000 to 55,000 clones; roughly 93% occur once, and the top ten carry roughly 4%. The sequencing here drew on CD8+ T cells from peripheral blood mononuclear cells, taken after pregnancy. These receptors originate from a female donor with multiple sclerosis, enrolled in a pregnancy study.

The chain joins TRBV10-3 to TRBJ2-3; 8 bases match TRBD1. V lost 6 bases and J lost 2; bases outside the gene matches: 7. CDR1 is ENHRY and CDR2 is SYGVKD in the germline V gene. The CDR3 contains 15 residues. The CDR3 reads CAIRRQGFLTDTQYF. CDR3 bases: TGTGCCATCAGGAGACAGGGGTTCCTCACAGATACGCAGTATTTT.

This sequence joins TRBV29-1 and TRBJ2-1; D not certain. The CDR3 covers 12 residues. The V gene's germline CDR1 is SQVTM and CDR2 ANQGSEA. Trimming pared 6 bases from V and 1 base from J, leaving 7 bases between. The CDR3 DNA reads TGCAGCGTAGACTCGTCCTACAATGAGCAGTTCTTC. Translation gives CSVDSSYNEQFF.

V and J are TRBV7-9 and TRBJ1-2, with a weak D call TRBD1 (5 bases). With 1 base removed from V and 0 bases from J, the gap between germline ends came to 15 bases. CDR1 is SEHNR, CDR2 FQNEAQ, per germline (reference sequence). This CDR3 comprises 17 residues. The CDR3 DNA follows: TGTGCCAGCAGCTTAGGACCGACAGACCAAGCTAACTATGGCTACACCTTC. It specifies CASSLGPTDQANYGYTF.

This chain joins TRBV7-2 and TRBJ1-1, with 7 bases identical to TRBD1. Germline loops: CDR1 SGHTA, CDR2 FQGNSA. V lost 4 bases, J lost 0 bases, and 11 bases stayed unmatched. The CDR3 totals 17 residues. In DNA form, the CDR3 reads TGTGCCAGCAGCTCGCCCGGGACAGTGGGGATGAACACTGAAGCTTTCTTT. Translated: CASSSPGTVGMNTEAFF.

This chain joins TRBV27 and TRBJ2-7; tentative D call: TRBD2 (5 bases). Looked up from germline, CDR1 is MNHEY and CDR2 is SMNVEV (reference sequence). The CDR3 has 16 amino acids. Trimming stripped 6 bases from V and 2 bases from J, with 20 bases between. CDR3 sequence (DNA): TGTGCCAGCAGCACGTCCAAGGGAGCAGTAACCTACGAGCAGTACTTC. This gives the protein CASSTSKGAVTYEQYF.

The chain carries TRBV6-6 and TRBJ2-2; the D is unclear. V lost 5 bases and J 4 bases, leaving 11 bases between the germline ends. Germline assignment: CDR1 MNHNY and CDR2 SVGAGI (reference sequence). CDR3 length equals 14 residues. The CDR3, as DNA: TGTGCCAGCAGTCGTATCGGTTTCACCGGGGAGCTGTTTTTT. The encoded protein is CASSRIGFTGELFF.

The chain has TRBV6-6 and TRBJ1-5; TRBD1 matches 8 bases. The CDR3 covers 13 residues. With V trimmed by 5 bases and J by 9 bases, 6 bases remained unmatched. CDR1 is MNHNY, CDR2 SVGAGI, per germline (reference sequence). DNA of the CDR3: TGTGCCAGCAGTGGCCCCGGGACAGGGCCCCAGCATTTT. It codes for CASSGPGTGPQHF.

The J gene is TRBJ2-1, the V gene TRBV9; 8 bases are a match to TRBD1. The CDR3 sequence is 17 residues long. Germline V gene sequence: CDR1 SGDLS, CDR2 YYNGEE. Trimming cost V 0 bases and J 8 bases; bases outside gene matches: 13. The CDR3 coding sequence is TGTGCCAGCAGCGTAGGGTTCGGGACAGGCCCTAGGTATGAGCAGTTCTTC. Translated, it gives CASSVGFGTGPRYEQFF.

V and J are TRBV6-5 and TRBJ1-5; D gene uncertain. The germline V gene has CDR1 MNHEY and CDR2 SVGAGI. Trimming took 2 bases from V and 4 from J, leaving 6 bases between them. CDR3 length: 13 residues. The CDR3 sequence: CASSYVSNQPQHF. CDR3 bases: TGTGCCAGCAGTTACGTGTCAAATCAGCCCCAGCATTTT.

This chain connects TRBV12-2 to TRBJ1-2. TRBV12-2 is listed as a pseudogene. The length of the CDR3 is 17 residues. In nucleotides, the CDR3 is TGTGCAAGTCGCTTCCACGAGCCCGGGTCTCCTAGCTATGGCTACACCTTC. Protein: CASRFHEPGSPSYGYTF.

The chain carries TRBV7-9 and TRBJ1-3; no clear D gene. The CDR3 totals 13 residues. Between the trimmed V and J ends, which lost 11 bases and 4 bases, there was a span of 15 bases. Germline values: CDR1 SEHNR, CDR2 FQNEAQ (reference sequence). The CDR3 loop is CALPGSPGNTIYF. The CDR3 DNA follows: TGTGCCCTTCCCGGGAGCCCCGGAAACACCATATATTTT.

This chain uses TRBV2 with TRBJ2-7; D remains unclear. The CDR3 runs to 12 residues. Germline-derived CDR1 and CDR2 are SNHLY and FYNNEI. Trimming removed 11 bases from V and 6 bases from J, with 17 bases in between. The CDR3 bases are TGTGCCTTAAGACGGCAGGCTCTCGAGCAGTACTTC. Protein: CALRRQALEQYF.

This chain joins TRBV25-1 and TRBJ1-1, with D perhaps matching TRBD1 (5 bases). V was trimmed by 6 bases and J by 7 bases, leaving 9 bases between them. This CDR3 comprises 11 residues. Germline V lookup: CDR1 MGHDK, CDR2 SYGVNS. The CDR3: CASRGGFEAFF. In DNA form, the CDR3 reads TGTGCCAGCAGGGGGGGGTTTGAAGCTTTCTTT. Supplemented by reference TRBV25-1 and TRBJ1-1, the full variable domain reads EADIYQTPRYLVIGTGKKITLECSQTMGHDKMYWYQQDPGMELHLIHYSYGVNSTEKGDLSSESTVSRIRTEHFPLTLESARPSHTSQYLCASRGGFEAFFGQGTRLTVV.

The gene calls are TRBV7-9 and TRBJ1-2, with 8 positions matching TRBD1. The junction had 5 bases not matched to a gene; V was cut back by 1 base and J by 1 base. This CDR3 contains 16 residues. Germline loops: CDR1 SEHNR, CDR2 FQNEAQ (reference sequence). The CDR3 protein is CASSLVTGADNYGYTF. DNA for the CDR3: TGTGCCAGCAGCTTAGTGACAGGGGCCGATAACTATGGCTACACCTTC.

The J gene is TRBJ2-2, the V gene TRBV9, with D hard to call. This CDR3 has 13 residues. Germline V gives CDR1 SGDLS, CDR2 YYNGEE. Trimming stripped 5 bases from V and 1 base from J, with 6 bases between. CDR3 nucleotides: TGTGCCAGCAGGGCGGAGAACACCGGGGAGCTGTTTTTT. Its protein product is CASRAENTGELFF.

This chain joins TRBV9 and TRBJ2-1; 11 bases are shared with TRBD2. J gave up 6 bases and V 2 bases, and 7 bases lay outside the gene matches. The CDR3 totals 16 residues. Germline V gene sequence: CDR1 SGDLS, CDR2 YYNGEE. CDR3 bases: TGTGCCAGCAGCGTCCTAGCGGGAGGTGGGTCCAATGAGCAGTTCTTC. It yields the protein CASSVLAGGGSNEQFF.

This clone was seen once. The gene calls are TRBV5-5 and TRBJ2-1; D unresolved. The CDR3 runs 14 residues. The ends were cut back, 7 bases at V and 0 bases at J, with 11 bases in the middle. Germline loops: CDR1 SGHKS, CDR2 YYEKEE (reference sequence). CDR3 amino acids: CASADTSSYNEQFF. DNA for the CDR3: TGTGCCAGCGCCGACACCTCCTCCTACAATGAGCAGTTCTTC.

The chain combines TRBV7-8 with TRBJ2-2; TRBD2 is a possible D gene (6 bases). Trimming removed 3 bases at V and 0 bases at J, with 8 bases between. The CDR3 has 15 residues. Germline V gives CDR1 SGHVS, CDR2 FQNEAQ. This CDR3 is CASSFGGPNTGELFF. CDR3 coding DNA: TGTGCCAGCAGCTTCGGGGGTCCGAACACCGGGGAGCTGTTTTTT.

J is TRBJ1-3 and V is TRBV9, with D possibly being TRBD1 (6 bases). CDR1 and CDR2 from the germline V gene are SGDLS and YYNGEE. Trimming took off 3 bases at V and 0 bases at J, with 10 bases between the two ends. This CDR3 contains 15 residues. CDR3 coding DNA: TGTGCCAGCAGCGCAGGGGCGATCTCTGGAAACACCATATATTTT. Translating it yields CASSAGAISGNTIYF.

CDR3: CASSLTVEGSSDEQYF. CDR3 in DNA: TGTGCCAGCAGCTTAACGGTTGAGGGCTCCTCGGACGAGCAGTACTTC. The chain combines TRBV7-6 with TRBJ2-7, with D possibly TRBD2 on 5 matching bases. CDR3 length equals 16 residues. The germline gives CDR1 SGHVS, CDR2 FNYEAQ. V lost 2 bases and J lost 5, with 19 bases in between. Full variable domain (missing parts from reference TRBV7-6 and TRBJ2-7): GAGVSQSPRYKVTKRGQDVALRCDPISGHVSLYWYRQALGQGPEFLTYFNYEAQQDKSGLPNDRFSAERPEGSISTLTIQRTEQRDSAMYRCASSLTVEGSSDEQYFGPGTRLTVT.

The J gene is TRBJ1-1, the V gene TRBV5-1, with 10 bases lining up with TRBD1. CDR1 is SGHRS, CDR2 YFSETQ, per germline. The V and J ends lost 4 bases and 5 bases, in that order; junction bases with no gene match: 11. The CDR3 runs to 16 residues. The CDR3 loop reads CASSPPRQGASTEAFF. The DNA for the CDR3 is TGCGCCAGCAGCCCCCCCCGACAGGGGGCATCGACTGAAGCTTTCTTT.